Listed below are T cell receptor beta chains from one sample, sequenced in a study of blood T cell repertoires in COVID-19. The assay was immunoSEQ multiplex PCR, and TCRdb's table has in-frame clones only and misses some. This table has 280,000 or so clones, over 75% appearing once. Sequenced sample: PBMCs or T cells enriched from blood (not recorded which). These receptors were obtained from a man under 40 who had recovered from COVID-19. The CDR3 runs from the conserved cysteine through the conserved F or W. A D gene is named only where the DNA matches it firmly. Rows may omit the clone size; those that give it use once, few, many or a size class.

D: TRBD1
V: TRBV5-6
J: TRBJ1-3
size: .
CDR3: CASSRDRGGNTIYF
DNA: TGTGCCAGCAGCCGAGACAGGGGCGGCAACACCATATATTTT

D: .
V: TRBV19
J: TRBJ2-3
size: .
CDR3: CATGGLADTQYF
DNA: TGTGCCACCGGGGGGCTGGCAGATACGCAGTATTTT

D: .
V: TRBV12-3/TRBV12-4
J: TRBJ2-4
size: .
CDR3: CASSLGGNIQYF
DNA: TGTGCCAGCAGTTTGGGGGGAAACATTCAGTACTTC

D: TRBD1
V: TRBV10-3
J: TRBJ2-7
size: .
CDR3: CAINDRVSYEQYF
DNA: TGTGCCATCAATGACAGGGTTAGCTACGAGCAGTACTTC

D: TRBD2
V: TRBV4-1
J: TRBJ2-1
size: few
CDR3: CASSQVIIGGAYNEQFF
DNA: TGCGCCAGCAGCCAAGTGATCATCGGGGGGGCTTACAATGAGCAGTTCTTC

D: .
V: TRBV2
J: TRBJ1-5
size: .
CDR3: CASSEGQNNQPQHF
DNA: TGTGCCAGCAGTGAGGGGCAGAACAATCAGCCCCAGCATTTT

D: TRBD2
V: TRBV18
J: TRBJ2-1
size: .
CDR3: CASSPPSGFNEQFF
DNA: TGTGCCAGCTCACCACCTAGCGGGTTTAATGAGCAGTTCTTC

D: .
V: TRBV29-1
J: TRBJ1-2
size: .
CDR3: CSVEGAGFYGYTF
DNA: TGCAGCGTTGAAGGCGCAGGGTTCTATGGCTACACCTTC

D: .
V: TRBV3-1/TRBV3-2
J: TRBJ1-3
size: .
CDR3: CASGGSGNTIYF
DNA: TGTGCCAGCGGAGGCTCTGGAAACACCATATATTTT

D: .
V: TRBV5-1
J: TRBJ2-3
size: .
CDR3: CASSLGRTDTQYF
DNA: TGCGCCAGCAGCTTGGGGCGCACAGATACGCAGTATTTT

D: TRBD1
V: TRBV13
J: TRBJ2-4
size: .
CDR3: CASSLWDSKNIQYF
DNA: TGTGCCAGCAGCTTATGGGACAGCAAAAACATTCAGTACTTC

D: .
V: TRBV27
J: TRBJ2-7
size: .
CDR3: CASSLLGGTYEQYF
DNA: TGTGCCAGCAGTTTATTGGGAGGAACCTACGAGCAGTACTTC

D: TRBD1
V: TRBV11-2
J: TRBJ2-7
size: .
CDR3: CASRLTDRGIYEQYF
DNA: TGTGCCAGCAGACTAACGGACAGGGGCATTTACGAGCAGTACTTC

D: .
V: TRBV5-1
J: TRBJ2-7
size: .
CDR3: CASSLEGTYTYEQYF
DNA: TGCGCCAGCAGCTTGGAGGGGACATATACCTACGAGCAGTACTTC

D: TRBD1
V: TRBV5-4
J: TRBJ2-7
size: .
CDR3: CASSVRDREYF
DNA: TGTGCCAGCAGCGTCCGGGACAGGGAGTACTTC

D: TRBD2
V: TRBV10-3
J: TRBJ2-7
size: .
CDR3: CAISDLGGEQYF
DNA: TGTGCCATCAGTGATTTGGGGGGGGAGCAGTACTTC

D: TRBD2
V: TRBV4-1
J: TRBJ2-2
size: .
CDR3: CASAGGPASTGELFF
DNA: TGCGCCAGCGCGGGGGGACCCGCGAGCACCGGGGAGCTGTTTTTT

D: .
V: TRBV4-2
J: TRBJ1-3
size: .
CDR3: CASSQAAQGPGNTIYF
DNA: TGTGCCAGCAGCCAAGCCGCTCAGGGTCCTGGAAACACCATATATTTT

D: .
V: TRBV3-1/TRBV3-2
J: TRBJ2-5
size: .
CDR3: CASSPPRETQYF
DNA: TGTGCCAGCAGTCCTCCCCGGGAGACCCAGTACTTC

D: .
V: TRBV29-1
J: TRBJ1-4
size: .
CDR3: CSVEREKLFF
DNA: TGCAGCGTTGAACGTGAAAAACTGTTTTTT

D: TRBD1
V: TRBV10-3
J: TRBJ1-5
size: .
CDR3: CAISMGQGANQPQHF
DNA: TGTGCCATCAGTATGGGACAGGGGGCGAATCAGCCCCAGCATTTT

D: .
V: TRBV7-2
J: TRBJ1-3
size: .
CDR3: CASSLVGGTYGNTIYF
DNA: TGTGCCAGCAGCTTAGTCGGGGGGACTTACGGAAACACCATATATTTT

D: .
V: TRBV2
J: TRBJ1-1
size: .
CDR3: CATRTDHTEAFF
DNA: TGTGCCACCAGGACTGATCACACTGAAGCTTTCTTT

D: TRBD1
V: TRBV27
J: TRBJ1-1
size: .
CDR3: CASSLVWDRRGAEAFF
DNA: TGTGCCAGCAGTTTAGTTTGGGACAGGAGAGGGGCTGAAGCTTTCTTT

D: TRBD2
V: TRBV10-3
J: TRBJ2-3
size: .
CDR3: CAISEKGLTSTDTQYF
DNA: TGTGCCATCAGTGAGAAGGGACTAACAAGCACAGATACGCAGTATTTT

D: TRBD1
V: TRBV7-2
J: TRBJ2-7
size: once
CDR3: CASSLGQAYYEQYF
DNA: TGTGCCAGCAGCTTGGGACAGGCTTACTACGAGCAGTACTTC

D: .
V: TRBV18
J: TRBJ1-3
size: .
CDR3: CASSSTRTETGYF
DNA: TGTGCCAGCTCTTCTACGAGGACAGAAACCGGGTATTTT

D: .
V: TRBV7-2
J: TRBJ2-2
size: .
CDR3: CASSLGPAAGELFF
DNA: TGTGCCAGCAGCTTAGGGCCCGCAGCCGGGGAGCTGTTTTTT

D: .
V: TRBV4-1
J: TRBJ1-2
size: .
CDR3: CASSQAPGLTNYGYTF
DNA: TGCGCCAGCAGCCAAGCGCCGGGACTTACTAACTATGGCTACACCTTC

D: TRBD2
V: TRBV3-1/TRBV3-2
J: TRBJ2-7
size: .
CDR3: CASSPPGLYPEQYF
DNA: TGTGCCAGCAGCCCCCCGGGACTATACCCCGAGCAGTACTTC

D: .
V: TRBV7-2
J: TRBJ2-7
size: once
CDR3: CASSSSTEQYF
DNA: TGTGCCAGCAGCTCCAGTACGGAGCAGTACTTC

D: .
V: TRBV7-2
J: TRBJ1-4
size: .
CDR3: CASSLVPYEKLFF
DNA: TGTGCCAGCAGCTTAGTCCCCTATGAAAAACTGTTTTTT

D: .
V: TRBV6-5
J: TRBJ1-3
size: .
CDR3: CASSRHHSGNTIYF
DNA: TGTGCCAGCAGCAGGCACCACTCTGGAAACACCATATATTTT

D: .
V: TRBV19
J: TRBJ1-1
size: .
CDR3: CASTYGLAGTFF
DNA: TGTGCCAGTACCTATGGGCTGGCAGGGACTTTCTTT

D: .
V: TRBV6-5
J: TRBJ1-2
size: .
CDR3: CASKLTGLDGYTF
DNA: TGTGCCAGCAAATTAACAGGGCTTGACGGCTACACCTTC

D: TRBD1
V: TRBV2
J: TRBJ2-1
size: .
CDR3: CAREMPGQGSNEQFF
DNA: TGTGCCAGGGAGATGCCGGGACAGGGGTCCAATGAGCAGTTCTTC

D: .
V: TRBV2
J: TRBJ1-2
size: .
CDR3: CASSLDRDGYTF
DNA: TGTGCCAGCAGTCTAGACAGAGATGGCTACACCTTC

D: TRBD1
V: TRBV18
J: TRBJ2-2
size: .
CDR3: CASSPRRQGVSGELFF
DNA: TGTGCCAGCTCACCACGGCGGCAGGGGGTTTCCGGGGAGCTGTTTTTT

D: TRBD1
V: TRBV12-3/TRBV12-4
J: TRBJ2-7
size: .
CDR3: CASSSTGLLQYF
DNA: TGTGCCAGCAGTTCGACAGGGTTGTTGCAGTACTTC

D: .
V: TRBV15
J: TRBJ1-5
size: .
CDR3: CATSRDRGQPQHF
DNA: TGTGCCACCAGCAGAGATCGAGGACAGCCCCAGCATTTT

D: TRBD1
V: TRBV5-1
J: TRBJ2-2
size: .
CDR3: CASSWKGTVRDTGELFF
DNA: TGCGCCAGCAGCTGGAAGGGGACAGTCCGGGACACCGGGGAGCTGTTTTTT

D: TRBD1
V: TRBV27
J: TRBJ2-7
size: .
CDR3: CASSGTEKSYEQYF
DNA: TGTGCCAGCAGCGGGACAGAGAAAAGCTACGAGCAGTACTTC

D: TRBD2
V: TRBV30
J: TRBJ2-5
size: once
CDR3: CAWRVSGGFQETQYF
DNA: TGTGCCTGGAGAGTTAGCGGGGGTTTTCAAGAGACCCAGTACTTC

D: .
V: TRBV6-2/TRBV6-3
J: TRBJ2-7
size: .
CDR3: CASSYGGREQYF
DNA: TGTGCCAGCAGTTACGGGGGGAGGGAGCAGTACTTC

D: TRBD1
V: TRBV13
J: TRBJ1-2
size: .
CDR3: CASSHGQGAGGYTF
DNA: TGTGCCAGCAGCCACGGACAGGGGGCGGGTGGCTACACCTTC

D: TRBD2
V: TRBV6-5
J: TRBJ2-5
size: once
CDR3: CASSIPRGGPETQYF
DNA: TGTGCCAGCAGTATCCCCCGGGGGGGTCCGGAGACCCAGTACTTC

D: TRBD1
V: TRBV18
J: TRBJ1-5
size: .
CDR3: CASSLGTGNSNQPQHF
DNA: TGTGCCAGCTCCCTTGGGACAGGGAATAGCAATCAGCCCCAGCATTTT

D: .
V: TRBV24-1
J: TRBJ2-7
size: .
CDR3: CATSDGTSSYEQYF
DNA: TGTGCCACCAGTGATGGGACAAGCTCCTACGAGCAGTACTTC

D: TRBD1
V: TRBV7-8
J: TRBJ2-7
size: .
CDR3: CASSSNDRGLREQYF
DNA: TGTGCCAGCAGCTCAAATGACAGGGGGCTGCGCGAGCAGTACTTC

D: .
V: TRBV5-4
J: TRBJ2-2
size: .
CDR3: CASRYTGTSTGELFF
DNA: TGTGCCAGCAGGTATACCGGGACAAGCACCGGGGAGCTGTTTTTT

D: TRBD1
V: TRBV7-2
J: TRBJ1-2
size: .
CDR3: CASSRWTGDNYGYTF
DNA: TGTGCCAGCAGCCGTTGGACAGGGGACAACTATGGCTACACCTTC

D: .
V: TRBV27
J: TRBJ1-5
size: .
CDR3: CASSKAAGLQAGSNQPQHF
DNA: TGTGCCAGCAGTAAAGCTGCAGGACTGCAGGCGGGGAGCAATCAGCCCCAGCATTTT

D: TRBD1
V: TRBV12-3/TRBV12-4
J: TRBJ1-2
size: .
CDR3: CASSSGQGARTF
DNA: TGTGCCAGCAGTTCGGGACAGGGGGCCCGCACCTTC